This T cell receptor (beta chain) stems from a study of blood T cells in healthy people across ages. The study's findings and limits: Reliance upon unsorted PBMCs precluded definitive naive versus antigen-experienced comparison.

As to this clonotype: The target antigen is unknown.

A second roughly 7 to 11 cycle PCR used barcoded and J-beta primers. Tagging of each cDNA molecule was performed by a template-switch adaptor with 12 random nucleotides. TCRdb re-analysed the 5' RACE reads in MiXCR, keeping a single row per CDR3 protein. There are about 1 million distinct CDR3 sequences in the sample; approximately 26% occur only once, and approximately 0.7% lies in the top ten. Germline-derived CDR1 and CDR2 are SGHKS and YYEKEE (reference sequence). After removal of 5 bases from V and 9 bases from J, the junction contained 8 bases not matched to a gene. The CDR3 has 14 residues. This sample also appeared in a second study, on T cells of mothers and their children.

The receptor comes from a girl aged 2-15 years in good health. V is TRBV5-5 and J is TRBJ1-6, with 7 bases lining up with TRBD1. The sequencing input was blood. CDR3 nucleotides: TGTGCCAGCAGATATGAGGACAGGCCTTCACCCCTCCACTTT. It encodes CASRYEDRPSPLHF.